Detailed here is one T cell receptor beta chain. This entry comes from a study of blood T cell repertoires in COVID-19. The wider study: Samples taken during acute and convalescent COVID-19 were collected in the United States, Italy and Spain. T cells, B-cell-depleted T cells, or PBMCs supplied cDNA or gDNA.

Original processing notes: Reference gene primer amplification gave estimated nucleated cell counts. Produced via immunoSEQ multiplex PCR; TCRdb's table is partial and in-frame only. V and J calls and clone size are given by that table; D and trimming were obtained from the DNA. The repertoire holds around 72,000 clones, with about 80% as singletons. This CDR3 is built from 13 residues. V lost 1 base to trimming and J lost 7 bases, with 10 bases between them. Germline lookup yields CDR1 LGHDT and CDR2 YNNKEL (reference sequence). The sequencing input was peripheral blood. This chain links TRBV3-1 (or the pseudogene TRBV3-2) with TRBJ1-1, with D uncertain. The sequence derives from a woman aged 55-70 years with acute or convalescent COVID-19. CDR3 in DNA: TGTGCCAGCAGCCAAGTAAGAGGAATTGAAGCTTTCTTT. Translation gives CASSQVRGIEAFF.